This is a list of T cell receptor beta chains from one sample in a study of metastatic and nonmetastatic thyroid tumors. With MiXCR, TCRdb called clones anew from the PCR reads. The sample includes about 93,000 clones, about an eighth seen only once; the top ten take 11%. Sequenced material: blood. All receptors come from a female donor with papillary thyroid cancer or a benign thyroid nodule (not recorded which). Some clones in this sample may be carry-over from other donors' samples. The CDR3 runs from the conserved cysteine through the conserved F or W. Some rows have no size entry. The others give once, few or many, or a class for an expanded clone.

>NA|TRBJ1-5|TRBV7-2
CASGGGLSNQPQHF
>NA|TRBJ2-3|TRBV28
CASSLGSRTQYF
>many|TRBJ1-2|TRBV4-1
CASSQDSRSFYGYTF
>many|TRBJ1-1|TRBV29-1
CSAVKQSTEAFF
>many|TRBJ2-1|TRBV4-1
CASSQAGGSGPPYNEQFF
>many|TRBJ2-7|TRBV6-2/TRBV6-3
CASSYERLSLGEQYF
>NA|TRBJ2-1|TRBV5-1
CASSFFGVNEQFF
>NA|TRBJ2-1|TRBV11-2
CASSLGGGDEQFF
>many|TRBJ2-2|TRBV12-3/TRBV12-4
CASRRSGTRVEGGELFF
>NA|TRBJ2-7|TRBV28
CASSTGTGAHEQYF
>many|TRBJ2-1|TRBV28
CASRRTSGSYNEQFF
>many|TRBJ2-7|TRBV11-1
CASGSLAGTYEQYF